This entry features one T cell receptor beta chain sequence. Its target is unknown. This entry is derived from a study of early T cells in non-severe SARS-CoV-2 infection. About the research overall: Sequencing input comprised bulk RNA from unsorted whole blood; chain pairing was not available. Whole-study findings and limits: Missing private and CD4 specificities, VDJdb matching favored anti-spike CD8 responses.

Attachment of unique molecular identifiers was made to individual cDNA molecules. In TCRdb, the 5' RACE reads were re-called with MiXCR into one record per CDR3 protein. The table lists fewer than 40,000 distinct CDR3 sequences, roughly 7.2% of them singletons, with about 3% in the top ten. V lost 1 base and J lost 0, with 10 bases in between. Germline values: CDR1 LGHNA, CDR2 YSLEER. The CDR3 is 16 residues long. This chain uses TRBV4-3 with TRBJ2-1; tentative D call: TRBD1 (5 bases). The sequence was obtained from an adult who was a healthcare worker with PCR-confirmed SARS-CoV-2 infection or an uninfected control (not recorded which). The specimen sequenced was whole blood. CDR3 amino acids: CASSQGQPSSYNEQFF. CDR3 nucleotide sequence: TGCGCCAGCAGCCAAGGACAGCCGAGCTCCTACAATGAGCAGTTCTTC.